Detailed here is one TCR beta chain. Each CDR3 protein gets one entry after TCRdb re-called the RT-PCR reads with MiXCR. Among about a million distinct CDR3 sequences, roughly 17% were seen once, and the ten largest hold 6%. The entry originates in a study of patients and donors after allogeneic stem cell transplantation. V was clipped by 5 bases and J by 3 bases, with 11 bases between them. The CDR3 consists of 13 residues. The germline CDR1 and CDR2 sequences are SGHRS and YFSETQ. The sequence derives from a human donor who was either an allogeneic HSCT recipient or a stem cell or donor lymphocyte infusion donor (not recorded which). It is not recorded whose cells these are; they may come from a transplant donor. This rearrangement joins TRBV5-1 to TRBJ1-1, with unresolved D. The sequenced material came from blood, either unsorted or a sorted T cell fraction (not recorded which). The CDR3, as DNA: TGCGCCAGCAGTGTTATGGAGTACACTGAAGCTTTCTTT. This sequence encodes CASSVMEYTEAFF.